This T cell receptor beta chain was documented in a study of blood T cells in healthy people across ages. Study conclusions and caveats: Compared with aged donors, long-lived donors showed fewer expanded clones, suggesting selection. Not knowing donor CMV status may have confounded expanded clonotype changes.

Together with a sample-barcoded 5' primer, a J-beta primer mix was included in a second PCR lasting about 6 to 12 cycles. MiXCR was run by TCRdb on the 5' RACE reads, yielding one entry per CDR3 protein. The sample includes just over 800,000 distinct CDR3 sequences, 55% to 65% of them seen just once. Note on this clonotype: Its antigen is as yet unknown.

Healthy individuals of Caucasian origin from Russia, aged roughly 6 to 95, served as donors. Germline V CDR1 and CDR2: MNHNY, SVGAGI (reference sequence). Trimming removed 1 base from V and 7 bases from J, with 13 bases in between. The CDR3 sequence is 14 residues long. The chain joins TRBV6-6 to TRBJ2-5; tentatively, D is TRBD2 (7 bases). Sequencing used blood. The TCR comes from a young man in good health. The CDR3 sequence: CASSYWEAGATQYF. CDR3 DNA: TGTGCCAGCAGTTACTGGGAGGCGGGGGCGACCCAGTACTTC.